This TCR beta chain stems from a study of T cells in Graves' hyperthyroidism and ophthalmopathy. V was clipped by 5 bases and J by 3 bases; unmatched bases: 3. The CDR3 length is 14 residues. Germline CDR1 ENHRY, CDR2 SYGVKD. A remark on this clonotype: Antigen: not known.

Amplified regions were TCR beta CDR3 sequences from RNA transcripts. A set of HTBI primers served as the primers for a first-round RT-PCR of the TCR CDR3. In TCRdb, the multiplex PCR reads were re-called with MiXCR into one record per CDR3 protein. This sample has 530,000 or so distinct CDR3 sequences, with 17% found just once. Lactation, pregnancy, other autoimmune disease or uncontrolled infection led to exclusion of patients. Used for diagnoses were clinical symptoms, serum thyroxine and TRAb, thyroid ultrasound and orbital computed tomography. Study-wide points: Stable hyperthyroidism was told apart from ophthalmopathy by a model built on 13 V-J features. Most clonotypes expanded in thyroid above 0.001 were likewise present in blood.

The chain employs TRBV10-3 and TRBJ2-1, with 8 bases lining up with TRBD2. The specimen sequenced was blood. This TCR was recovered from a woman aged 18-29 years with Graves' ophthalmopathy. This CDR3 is CAISTGLDYNEQFF. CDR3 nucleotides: TGTGCCATCAGTACGGGACTAGACTACAATGAGCAGTTCTTC.